Presented here are 30 T cell receptor beta chains from one specimen sequenced in a study of blood T cell repertoires in COVID-19 (dated by TCRdb to the early 2020s). Library construction relied on the immunoSEQ multiplex PCR assay. What TCRdb holds here is the immuneACCESS table cut down to in-frame rearrangements. Part of the clones is not present; checked against another copy, under half of the missing clones reflect an unresolved V gene, and the others are unexplained. For this sample there are 270,000 or so clones; under 90% appear just once. Of the sample, over 2.5% is held by the ten largest clones. Sample: peripheral blood. The receptors were gathered from a woman in her sixties with active or convalescent COVID-19.

The chain joins TRBV7-2 to TRBJ2-2; D is perhaps TRBD2 (6 bases). This CDR3 comprises 15 residues. Germline V lookup: CDR1 SGHTA, CDR2 FQGNSA. Between the trimmed V and J ends, which lost 5 bases and 8 bases, there was a span of 18 bases. The CDR3 spells CASSVAPTREGELFF. The CDR3 nucleotides are TGTGCCAGCAGCGTCGCCCCGACTAGGGAGGGGGAGCTGTTTTTT.

The chain carries TRBV6-5 and TRBJ1-2; D might be TRBD1 (5 bases). The V end was cut by 5 bases, the J end by 4 bases, with 11 bases between. The germline V gene encodes CDR1 MNHEY and CDR2 SVGAGI. The CDR3 runs 13 residues. This CDR3 reads CASSPRGVYGYTF. The CDR3 nucleotides are TGTGCCAGCAGTCCTAGGGGCGTCTATGGCTACACCTTC.

V and J are TRBV6-1 and TRBJ2-7, with TRBD2 matching over 9 bases. V lost 2 bases, J lost 2 bases, and 4 bases stayed unmatched. CDR1 is MNHNS and CDR2 is SASEGT in the germline V gene. This CDR3 contains 15 residues. CDR3 sequence (DNA): TGTGCCAGCAGTGAACGGGCTAGCGGGGCCTACGAGCAGTACTTC. Its protein is CASSERASGAYEQYF.

The J gene is TRBJ1-3, the V gene TRBV12-5, with 9 bases fitting TRBD1. Germline V lookup: CDR1 LGHNT, CDR2 FRNRAP. V was pared by 4 bases and J by 3 bases, with 13 bases of the junction left unmatched. This CDR3 region has 18 residues. Here the CDR3 reads CASGSRPLQGASGNTIYF. CDR3 coding DNA: TGTGCTAGTGGTTCCCGTCCTCTACAGGGGGCGAGTGGAAACACCATATATTTT.

This clone was observed a handful of times. The chain combines TRBV5-1 with TRBJ1-2; 7 nucleotides align to TRBD1. The germline gives CDR1 SGHRS, CDR2 YFSETQ. With 5 bases clipped from V and 2 bases from J, the junction kept 15 bases outside the gene matches. The CDR3 is 17 amino acids. CDR3 loop: CASRAGQETRQNYGYTF. In DNA, the CDR3 is TGCGCCAGCAGGGCCGGACAGGAGACACGACAAAACTATGGCTACACCTTC.

This clone was picked up one time. The sample holds other DNA sequences that translate to the same CDR3. The rearrangement joins TRBV5-1 to TRBJ2-1, with no clear D. Germline V gene sequence: CDR1 SGHRS, CDR2 YFSETQ. V gave up 0 bases and J gave up 4 bases, with 5 bases separating them. The CDR3 runs to 13 residues. The CDR3 protein is CASSLELYNEQFF. The CDR3, as DNA: TGCGCCAGCAGCTTGGAGCTTTACAATGAGCAGTTCTTC.

This chain links TRBV30 with TRBJ1-3, with 10 positions matching TRBD1. The J segment lost 5 bases and the V segment lost 4 bases, leaving 5 bases of the junction unmatched. The germline gives CDR1 GTSNPN, CDR2 SVGIG (reference sequence). The CDR3 has 14 residues. CDR3 region: CAWMGQGLRNTIYF. Written as DNA, the CDR3 is TGTGCCTGGATGGGACAGGGGTTGCGAAACACCATATATTTT.

Only one count was recorded for this clone. This rearrangement joins TRBV18 to TRBJ2-3; 8 bases line up with TRBD2. Germline trimming cut 4 bases from V and 5 bases from J; bases unmatched to any gene: 2. Germline assignment: CDR1 KGHSH and CDR2 LQKENI. The CDR3 covers 13 residues. The CDR3 DNA is TGTGCCAGCTCACTAGCGGGGCAAGATACGCAGTATTTT. Protein sequence: CASSLAGQDTQYF. The full variable domain, with the rest looked up from reference TRBV18 and TRBJ2-3, is NAGVMQNPRHLVRRRGQEARLRCSPMKGHSHVYWYRQLPEEGLKFMVYLQKENIIDESGMPKERFSAEFPKEGPSILRIQQVVRGDSAAYFCASSLAGQDTQYFGPGTRLTVL.

The chain combines TRBV7-9 with TRBJ2-7; 10 bases are shared with TRBD1. The CDR3 runs 15 residues. CDR1 is SEHNR, CDR2 FQNEAQ, per germline (reference sequence). V was pared by 3 bases and J by 2 bases, with 4 bases of the junction left unmatched. CDR3 DNA: TGTGCCAGCAGCTTCGGACAGGGGGGAACCTACGAGCAGTACTTC. Encoded protein: CASSFGQGGTYEQYF.

The chain combines TRBV4-2 with TRBJ1-3; 7 bases line up with TRBD1. Germline loops: CDR1 LGHNA, CDR2 YNFKEQ. Unmatched junction bases numbered 3, after V lost 1 base and J lost 0 bases. There are 16 residues in the CDR3. The CDR3 protein is CASSQVGQVSGNTIYF. The DNA of the CDR3 is TGTGCCAGCAGCCAAGTAGGACAGGTCTCTGGAAACACCATATATTTT.

CDR3 protein: CASSPPGQLTYEQYF. CDR3 coding DNA: TGTGCCAGCAGCCCCCCGGGACAGCTAACCTACGAGCAGTACTTC. V and J are TRBV7-2 and TRBJ2-7; 7 nucleotides agree with TRBD1. Germline CDR1 reads SGHTA; CDR2 reads FQGNSA. There are 15 residues in the CDR3. V lost 5 bases to trimming and J lost 2 bases; unmatched junction nucleotides: 9.

The V and J genes are TRBV12-5 and TRBJ2-4; weak D call: TRBD2 (6 bases). Germline assignment: CDR1 LGHNT and CDR2 FRNRAP. V was clipped by 0 bases and J by 1 base, with 16 bases between them. This CDR3 region has 18 residues. The CDR3 here is CASGLVLVSSGAKNIQYF. As DNA, the CDR3 is TGTGCTAGTGGTTTGGTATTGGTATCGAGCGGGGCCAAAAACATTCAGTACTTC.

The chain joins TRBV3-1 (or the pseudogene TRBV3-2) to TRBJ2-4, with D perhaps matching TRBD2 (7 bases). Per germline, CDR1 LGHDT and CDR2 YNNKEL (reference sequence). The CDR3 has 19 residues. V dropped 0 bases and J dropped 3 bases, with 21 bases sitting between them. The CDR3 sequence: CASSQEVGWAGADKNIQYF. CDR3 DNA: TGTGCCAGCAGCCAAGAGGTGGGATGGGCGGGGGCGGACAAAAACATTCAGTACTTC.

The gene calls are TRBV7-9 and TRBJ1-2; D remains ambiguous. Germline V gene sequence: CDR1 SEHNR, CDR2 FQNEAQ (reference sequence). This CDR3 region has 15 residues. V gave up 1 base and J gave up 6 bases, with 15 bases separating them. The CDR3 region has the DNA TGTGCCAGCAGCTTAGGCCCGGTCGAAGCGCATGGCTACACCTTC. Translated, it gives CASSLGPVEAHGYTF.

This chain connects TRBV24-1 to TRBJ2-2; TRBD1 aligns across 7 bases. Germline assignment: CDR1 KGHDR and CDR2 SFDVKD. The CDR3 consists of 18 residues. V lost 2 bases and J lost 5; bases outside the gene matches: 13. CDR3 bases: TGTGCCACCAGTGATTCTCGAACTGACAGGGCCCAAACCGGGGAGCTGTTTTTT. Amino acid sequence: CATSDSRTDRAQTGELFF.

The chain uses TRBV29-1 and TRBJ2-7, with 7 bases identical to TRBD1. CDR3 length: 13 residues. The germline CDR1 and CDR2 sequences are SQVTM and ANQGSEA. The ends lost 1 base at V and 5 bases at J; junction bases unmatched: 5. This chain's CDR3 is CSVEVQGDNEQYF. In nucleotides, the CDR3 is TGCAGCGTTGAAGTCCAGGGGGACAACGAGCAGTACTTC.

The CDR3 is CASSESSYQPQHF. CDR3 DNA sequence: TGTGCCAGCAGTGAAAGCTCTTATCAGCCCCAGCATTTT. V is TRBV2 and J is TRBJ1-5; D unclear. Germline CDR1 SNHLY, CDR2 FYNNEI. V lost 2 bases, J lost 5 bases, and 7 bases lay in between. CDR3 length: 13 residues.

The chain is built from TRBV18 and TRBJ1-2; 7 bases are shared with TRBD1. J lost 4 bases, V lost 3 bases, and 8 bases had no gene match. The CDR3 is 15 residues long. In germline, CDR1 is KGHSH, CDR2 LQKENI. For the CDR3, the DNA is TGTGCCAGCTCACCGACAGGGCAGGATTCCTATGGCTACACCTTC. Translating it yields CASSPTGQDSYGYTF.

V usage is TRBV9 and J usage is TRBJ2-5; a possible D gene is TRBD2 (6 bases). The CDR3 length is 17 residues. With 0 bases removed from V and 2 bases from J, the gap between germline ends came to 17 bases. From germline, CDR1 is SGDLS and CDR2 YYNGEE. Here the CDR3 reads CASSVVGSGGLQETQYF. The CDR3 bases are TGTGCCAGCAGCGTAGTGGGTAGCGGAGGGCTTCAAGAGACCCAGTACTTC.

The V gene is TRBV14, the J gene TRBJ2-3; 11 nucleotides align to TRBD2. The germline V gene encodes CDR1 SGHDN and CDR2 FVKESK. There are 18 residues in the CDR3. The V segment lost 4 bases and the J segment 4 bases; nucleotides outside the gene matches: 13. The CDR3 loop reads CASSPKEVAGGLPDTQYF. CDR3 in DNA: TGTGCCAGCAGCCCAAAGGAAGTAGCGGGGGGGCTTCCAGATACGCAGTATTTT.

This chain links TRBV7-9 with TRBJ2-5; D perhaps matches TRBD2 (6 bases). The CDR3 consists of 13 residues. Trimming stripped 0 bases from V and 5 bases from J, with 7 bases between. Germline CDR1 reads SEHNR; CDR2 reads FQNEAQ (reference sequence). CDR3 residues: CASSLALAETQYF. CDR3 nucleotides: TGTGCCAGCAGCTTAGCACTAGCTGAGACCCAGTACTTC.

The gene calls are TRBV12-3 or TRBV12-4 and TRBJ1-3, with 7 positions matching TRBD1. V gave up 7 bases and J gave up 8 bases; unmatched junction bases: 5. CDR3 length: 12 residues. The CDR3 DNA is TGTGCCAGCAATACAGGGGAGGACACCATATATTTT. Translated: CASNTGEDTIYF.

The V call is TRBV5-1, the J call TRBJ1-3; no definite D call. This CDR3 region has 14 residues. The germline V gene has CDR1 SGHRS and CDR2 YFSETQ. The V end lost 4 bases, the J end lost 4 bases, and 12 bases lay between the germline ends. Here the CDR3 reads CASSPATSGNTIYF. CDR3 in DNA: TGCGCCAGCAGCCCAGCGACCTCGGGAAACACCATATATTTT.

V is TRBV9 and J is TRBJ2-5, with 8 bases lining up with TRBD1. The ends lost 3 bases at V and 3 bases at J; junction bases unmatched: 4. This CDR3 is built from 14 residues. Germline CDR1 SGDLS, CDR2 YYNGEE. The DNA of the CDR3 is TGTGCCAGCAGCGGTGGACAGGGCAAAGAGACCCAGTACTTC. This codes for CASSGGQGKETQYF.

This chain joins TRBV19 and TRBJ1-5; the match to TRBD1 covers 8 bases. The CDR3 has 14 amino acids. V lost 7 bases and J lost 4; bases outside the gene matches: 6. Germline CDR1 reads LNHDA; CDR2 reads SQIVND (reference sequence). The CDR3 bases are TGTGCCAGTAACAGGGGGGGTGGGAATCAGCCCCAGCATTTT. Translation gives CASNRGGGNQPQHF.

The chain is built from TRBV18 and TRBJ1-5; D is perhaps TRBD1 (5 bases). Trimming took off 0 bases at V and 5 bases at J, with 11 bases between the two ends. The CDR3 runs to 15 residues. CDR1 and CDR2 from the germline V gene are KGHSH and LQKENI. The CDR3 region is CASSPPAGEDQPQHF. In DNA form, the CDR3 reads TGTGCCAGCTCACCACCGGCGGGGGAGGATCAGCCCCAGCATTTT.

This chain connects TRBV29-1 to TRBJ1-1; TRBD1 is a possible D gene (6 bases). This CDR3 is 14 amino acids long. CDR1 and CDR2 from the germline V gene are SQVTM and ANQGSEA. Trimming stripped 6 bases from V and 4 bases from J, with 18 bases between. CDR3: CSVPKGVASTEAFF. For the CDR3, the DNA is TGCAGCGTCCCAAAGGGGGTTGCTTCCACTGAAGCTTTCTTT.

V is TRBV5-6 and J is TRBJ1-2, with D possibly TRBD1 on 5 matching bases. Germline V gene lookup returns CDR1 SGHDT and CDR2 YYEEEE. V was trimmed by 4 bases and J by 6 bases, leaving 19 bases between them. The CDR3 totals 15 residues. CDR3: CASSPRAGLGDGYTF. CDR3 coding DNA: TGTGCCAGCAGCCCCCGGGCAGGGCTTGGTGATGGCTACACCTTC.

The chain links TRBV11-3 to TRBJ2-2, with 10 positions matching TRBD1. CDR3 size: 15 residues. V lost 5 bases and J lost 6; bases outside the gene matches: 6. Germline V gene data show CDR1 as SGHNT and CDR2 as YENEEA. CDR3 coding DNA: TGTGCCAGCAGCACCCGGGACAGGGGATCCGGGGAGCTGTTTTTT. Translation gives CASSTRDRGSGELFF.

The chain recombines TRBV6-6 with TRBJ1-4; D call uncertain. Trimming cost V 0 bases and J 3 bases, with 8 bases left between them. Germline-derived CDR1 and CDR2 are MNHNY and SVGAGI (reference sequence). The CDR3 extends over 15 amino acids. CDR3 sequence reads: CASSYSPGSNEKLFF. CDR3 coding DNA: TGTGCCAGCAGTTACTCACCCGGGTCTAATGAAAAACTGTTTTTT.